The rows below give T cell receptor beta chains drawn from one sample of a study of T cell changes during pregnancy in multiple sclerosis. Profiling relied on immunoSEQ multiplex PCR, and the TCRdb table lists in-frame clones only, not all of them. The table lists about 83,000 clones, 91% of them singletons. Sequences were derived from PBMCs, sampled in the first trimester of pregnancy. These receptors were taken from a female donor in good health, serving as a control in a pregnancy study. Some clones in this sample may be carry-over from other donors' samples. CDR3s include the opening cysteine and the closing phenylalanine or tryptophan. A D gene is named only where the DNA matches it firmly. Part of the rows lack a size; the others show once, few, many or a class for expanded clones.

V	size	D	J	DNA	CDR3
TRBV25-1	.	.	TRBJ2-7	TGTGCCAGCAGTGACGCTAGGACCTACGAGCAGTACTTC	CASSDARTYEQYF
TRBV7-8	.	.	TRBJ2-7	TGTGCCAGCAGCTTAGAAAGGGGCTCCTACGAGCAGTACTTC	CASSLERGSYEQYF
TRBV5-4	.	.	TRBJ1-2	TGTGCCAGCAGCTTGGGACTGGAGAACTATGGCTACACCTTC	CASSLGLENYGYTF
TRBV7-7	.	.	TRBJ2-5	TGTGCCAGCAGCTTAGGTAGGACAGCGAAAGAGACCCAGTACTTC	CASSLGRTAKETQYF
TRBV6-1	.	TRBD1	TRBJ2-7	TGTGCCAGCAGCTACAGGGGGCCGTGGTACGAGCAGTACTTC	CASSYRGPWYEQYF
TRBV2	.	.	TRBJ2-7	TGTGCCAGCAGTGATCCCAGGGAATACGAGCAGTACTTC	CASSDPREYEQYF
TRBV5-4	.	TRBD2	TRBJ2-3	TGTGCCAGCAGCTTCTCGACTAGCGGGAACACAGATACGCAGTATTTT	CASSFSTSGNTDTQYF
TRBV6-5	.	TRBD1	TRBJ1-1	TGTGCCAGCAGCCGGGACAGGGGGCTGAACACTGAAGCTTTCTTT	CASSRDRGLNTEAFF
TRBV2	.	TRBD2	TRBJ2-3	TGTGCCAGCAGTGAAGCATGGGGACTAGCGGGGACCAGCACAGATACGCAGTATTTT	CASSEAWGLAGTSTDTQYF
TRBV12-5	.	TRBD1	TRBJ1-1	TGTGCTAGTGGTTTGGGACAGGGTTCAGCTTTCTTT	CASGLGQGSAFF
TRBV4-2	few	.	TRBJ2-6	TGTGCCAGCAGCCAAGACGATGACGGAGCTGGGGCCAACGTCCTGACTTTC	CASSQDDDGAGANVLTF
TRBV5-1	.	TRBD1	TRBJ2-2	TGCGCCAGCAGCTCCCCATACAGGGGCGCGAACACCGGGGAGCTGTTTTTT	CASSSPYRGANTGELFF
TRBV4-3	.	.	TRBJ1-2	TGCGCCAGCAGCCCAGGGACACCTCAAGCGGATGGCTACACCTTC	CASSPGTPQADGYTF
TRBV19	.	TRBD2	TRBJ2-6	TGTGCCAGTAGCCGAGCGGGAGTTCCAGGGGCCAACGTCCTGACTTTC	CASSRAGVPGANVLTF
TRBV4-3	.	.	TRBJ2-3	TGCGCCAGCAGCCAAGAAACAGCTACACAGCCAGATACGCAGTATTTT	CASSQETATQPDTQYF
TRBV2	.	TRBD2	TRBJ2-5	TGTGCCAGCAAACCGGGACTAGCGGGGGGGGCCGGAGAGACCCAGTACTTC	CASKPGLAGGAGETQYF
TRBV14	.	.	TRBJ2-3	TGTGCCAGCAGCCAAGATCTTAGTGGGCAGCCCCAGACAGATACGCAGTATTTT	CASSQDLSGQPQTDTQYF
TRBV7-3	.	TRBD2	TRBJ2-1	TGTGCCAGCAGCTTAGGGACTAGCCCTGAGGCTGAGCAGTTCTTC	CASSLGTSPEAEQFF
TRBV5-1	.	TRBD1	TRBJ1-2	TGCGCCAGCAGCTTACAAGGAAAAACAGGGGGCGGCTACACCTTC	CASSLQGKTGGGYTF
TRBV7-9	once	.	TRBJ2-1	TGTGCCAGCAGCTTGTTCAGGGGAAAGTACTACAATGAGCAGTTCTTC	CASSLFRGKYYNEQFF
TRBV4-1	once	.	TRBJ2-3	TGCGCCAGCGCAAGCGGAGCGAAATATGATACGCAGTATTTT	CASASGAKYDTQYF
TRBV19	.	.	TRBJ2-2	TGTGCCAGTAGTAGGGGAGTTACCGGGGAGCTGTTTTTT	CASSRGVTGELFF
TRBV27	.	.	TRBJ1-5	TGTGCCAGCAGTTCCCGGGACTACAATCAGCCCCAGCATTTT	CASSSRDYNQPQHF
TRBV7-2	.	.	TRBJ2-7	TGTGCCAGCAGCTTGAACAGCGGAAACTACGAGCAGTACTTC	CASSLNSGNYEQYF
TRBV6-6	.	.	TRBJ1-3	TGTGCCAGCAGTTACGAACCCCACGGGAACACCATATATTTT	CASSYEPHGNTIYF
TRBV28	.	TRBD1	TRBJ1-1	TGTGCCAGCAAAGGGACAGTTCTGAACACTGAAGCTTTCTTT	CASKGTVLNTEAFF
TRBV6-1	.	TRBD2	TRBJ2-5	TGTGCCAGCAGGGTAGCGGGGGGAGAGACCCAGTACTTC	CASRVAGGETQYF
TRBV28	.	.	TRBJ2-5	TGTGCCAGCAGATATGAGGGGGGGTTCCAAGAGACCCAGTACTTC	CASRYEGGFQETQYF
TRBV6-1	.	.	TRBJ1-6	TGTGCCAGCACCGAGGACAGACAGAATTCACCCCTCCACTTT	CASTEDRQNSPLHF
TRBV19	.	.	TRBJ1-5	TGTGCCGAAGCACCTAAGCTGTATAGCAATCAGCCCCAGCATTTT	CAEAPKLYSNQPQHF
TRBV19	.	.	TRBJ2-5	TGTGCCAGTAGTGCCCCAGGGGATGTAGAGACCCAGTACTTC	CASSAPGDVETQYF
TRBV27	.	.	TRBJ2-5	TGTGCCAGCAGTACCGCGCCGGGACACACTTTCCAAGAGACCCAGTACTTC	CASSTAPGHTFQETQYF
TRBV4-2	once	.	TRBJ2-7	TGTGCCAGCAGCCAAGGGGGGGGCGGGGAAGGGTACGAGCAGTACTTC	CASSQGGGGEGYEQYF
TRBV7-2	.	.	TRBJ2-1	TGTGCCAGCAGCCCCACTCCGGGTGGGTACAATGAGCAGTTCTTC	CASSPTPGGYNEQFF
TRBV27	.	.	TRBJ1-6	TGTGCCAGCAAGAGCTCCTATAATTCACCCCTCCACTTT	CASKSSYNSPLHF
TRBV28	.	.	TRBJ1-1	TGTGCCAGCCACGAGGGGAGGTTGAACACTGAAGCTTTCTTT	CASHEGRLNTEAFF
TRBV19	.	.	TRBJ1-6	TGTGCCAGTAGTAGCCGCGGACTAGGGTTCTTTAATTCACCCCTCCACTTT	CASSSRGLGFFNSPLHF
TRBV13	.	TRBD1	TRBJ2-6	TGTGCCAGCAGCCCTAAATACAGGGGGCGGTCTGATGGGGCCAACGTCCTGACTTTC	CASSPKYRGRSDGANVLTF
TRBV5-1	.	TRBD1	TRBJ1-4	TGCGCCAGCAGCTTAGCCCTGGGACAGAACTTAGAAAAACTGTTTTTT	CASSLALGQNLEKLFF
TRBV14	.	TRBD1	TRBJ1-6	TGTGCCAGCTCAACGACAGGGGGTTGGAGTTCACCCCTCCACTTT	CASSTTGGWSSPLHF
TRBV6-5	.	TRBD1	TRBJ2-5	TGTGCCAGCAGACCCCCAGGGGGAGAGACCCAGTACTTC	CASRPPGGETQYF
TRBV29-1	.	TRBD2	TRBJ2-7	TGCAGCGCCTTGGGACTAAATTCGGACGAGCAGTACTTC	CSALGLNSDEQYF
TRBV7-6	.	TRBD2	TRBJ2-1	TGTGCCAGCAGCTATAGGGGACTAGCGGGGGGTGAGCAGTTCTTC	CASSYRGLAGGEQFF
TRBV6-5	.	.	TRBJ2-1	TGTGCCAGCAGTTTTAGCTTATCCAATGAGCAGTTCTTC	CASSFSLSNEQFF
TRBV9	.	.	TRBJ2-3	TGTGCCAGCAGCGCCGACGGAGACCGCACAGATACGCAGTATTTT	CASSADGDRTDTQYF
TRBV15	.	TRBD2	TRBJ2-7	TGTGCCACCAGCAGAGGGACTTTAGCGGGAGTAACCTACGAGCAGTACTTC	CATSRGTLAGVTYEQYF
TRBV4-3	.	TRBD2	TRBJ2-7	TGCGCCAGCAGCCGCCAGCGGGGCGAGGACTACGAGCAGTACTTC	CASSRQRGEDYEQYF